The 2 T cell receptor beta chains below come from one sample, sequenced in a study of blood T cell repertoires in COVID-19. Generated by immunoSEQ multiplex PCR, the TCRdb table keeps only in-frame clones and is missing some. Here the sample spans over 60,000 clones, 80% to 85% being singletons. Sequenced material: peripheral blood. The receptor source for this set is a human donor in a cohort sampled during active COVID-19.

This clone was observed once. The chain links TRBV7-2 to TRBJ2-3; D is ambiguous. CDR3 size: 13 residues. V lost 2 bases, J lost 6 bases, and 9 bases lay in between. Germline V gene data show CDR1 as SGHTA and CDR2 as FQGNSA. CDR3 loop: CASSLIYPDTQYF. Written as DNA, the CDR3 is TGTGCCAGCAGCTTAATCTATCCTGATACGCAGTATTTT.

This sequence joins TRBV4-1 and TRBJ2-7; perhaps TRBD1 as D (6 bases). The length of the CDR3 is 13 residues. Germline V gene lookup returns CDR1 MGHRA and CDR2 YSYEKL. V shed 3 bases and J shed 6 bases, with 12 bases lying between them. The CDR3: CASSQTQGREQYF. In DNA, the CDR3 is TGCGCCAGCAGCCAGACCCAGGGGCGCGAGCAGTACTTC.